This TCR beta chain was recovered during a study of radiotherapy plus CTLA-4 blockade in lung cancer. Study overall: Overall, 18% of patients showed an objective response, while 31% attained disease control.

Focal radiation plus CTLA-4 blockade with ipilimumab was administered to patients who had chemo-refractory metastatic non-small-cell lung cancer. Using immunoSEQ multiplex PCR, the repertoire was profiled, and TCRdb retains in-frame clones only, with some absent. The profile shows around 80,000 clones, roughly four fifths of them singletons. CDR3 length equals 14 residues. Looked up from germline, CDR1 is SGHVS and CDR2 is FNYEAQ. Trimming at V came to 1 base and at J to 5 bases, leaving 2 bases not matched to a gene. Notes on the study in general: TCR clones of tumor origin grew in blood after radiotherapy plus ipilimumab.

The sample holds a few counts of this clone. Its specificity is unknown. This material consisted of peripheral blood, taken from a patient treated with radiotherapy plus ipilimumab. The chain carries TRBV7-6 and TRBJ1-1; 9 positions agree with TRBD1. The sequence came from a human donor with non-small cell lung cancer who had stable disease on radiotherapy plus ipilimumab. In nucleotides, the CDR3 is TGTGCCAGCAGCTTAGAGGACAGGGGTACTGAAGCTTTCTTT. It translates to CASSLEDRGTEAFF.